The 15 T cell receptor beta chains in this list originate from one sample, sequenced in a study of a mutant IDH1 vaccine in newly diagnosed glioma. Using immunoSEQ multiplex PCR, the repertoire was profiled, and TCRdb retains in-frame clones only, with some absent. The sample includes tens of thousands of clones, under 80% of them seen just once. Specified time point: week 35, safety follow-up. With topical imiquimod, each dose of the vaccine consisted of 300 ug of mutant IDH1 20-mer peptide. For these TCRs, the target antigens are not known. Sequences were derived from PBMCs, sampled from a glioma patient whose treatment included an IDH1 peptide vaccine. The receptors come from a man between 45 and 60 years old with glioma.

This clone was picked up one time. CDR3: CASSETGDTEAFF. CDR3 bases: TGTGCCAGCAGTGAGACAGGAGACACTGAAGCTTTCTTT. V gene TRBV6-1 combines with J gene TRBJ1-1; TRBD1 is a possible D gene (6 bases). Trimming removed 3 bases from V and 3 bases from J, with 8 bases in between. Germline CDR1 MNHNS, CDR2 SASEGT. This CDR3 is built from 13 residues.

This chain joins TRBV7-2 and TRBJ2-7; TRBD1 might be the D (6 bases). Germline V gene sequence: CDR1 SGHTA, CDR2 FQGNSA. The germline V and J ends were trimmed by 3 bases and 1 base, with 10 bases remaining between them. This CDR3 has 14 amino acids. In DNA, the CDR3 is TGTGCCAGCAGCTTCACAGGGAGTTCCTACGAGCAGTACTTC. This translates into CASSFTGSSYEQYF.

As concerns this clone: Other DNA sequences in this sample translate to the same CDR3. The chain joins TRBV6-5 to TRBJ2-7, with 7 bases aligning to TRBD1. V lost 0 bases and J lost 2; bases outside the gene matches: 4. Germline assignment: CDR1 MNHEY and CDR2 SVGAGI. The CDR3 has 15 residues. In DNA, the CDR3 is TGTGCCAGCAGTTACTCCCGGGGACAGACCTACGAGCAGTACTTC. It yields the protein CASSYSRGQTYEQYF.

This chain connects TRBV5-1 to TRBJ1-5; D might be TRBD1 (6 bases). Germline values: CDR1 SGHRS, CDR2 YFSETQ. V lost 0 bases, J lost 5 bases, and 12 bases lay in between. The CDR3 sequence is 15 residues long. The CDR3 is CASSLAPGDYQPQHF. The CDR3 DNA reads TGCGCCAGCAGCTTGGCCCCAGGGGACTATCAGCCCCAGCATTTT. Full variable domain (rest looked up from reference TRBV5-1 and TRBJ1-5): KAGVTQTPRYLIKTRGQQVTLSCSPISGHRSVSWYQQTPGQGLQFLFEYFSETQRNKGNFPGRFSGRQFSNSRSEMNVSTLELGDSALYLCASSLAPGDYQPQHFGDGTRLSIL.

The rearrangement joins TRBV5-1 to TRBJ2-3; TRBD2 aligns across 10 bases. The J segment lost 6 bases and the V segment lost 6 bases, leaving 10 bases of the junction unmatched. CDR1 is SGHRS and CDR2 is YFSETQ in the germline V gene. This CDR3 spans 15 amino acids. The CDR3 bases are TGCGCCAGCACCACTAGCGGGATGATTTTGGATACGCAGTATTTT. Translated: CASTTSGMILDTQYF. Looking up the rest from reference TRBV5-1 and TRBJ2-3 gives the full variable domain: KAGVTQTPRYLIKTRGQQVTLSCSPISGHRSVSWYQQTPGQGLQFLFEYFSETQRNKGNFPGRFSGRQFSNSRSEMNVSTLELGDSALYLCASTTSGMILDTQYFGPGTRLTVL.

This chain connects TRBV6-1 to TRBJ2-5; 9 bases agree with TRBD1. V lost 3 bases, J lost 11 bases, and 10 bases stayed unmatched. The CDR3 loop spans 14 amino acids. CDR1 MNHNS and CDR2 SASEGT come from the germline V gene. CDR3 DNA: TGTGCCAGCAGTGACAACAGGGGGCGGCGGGAGCAGTACTTC. Amino acids: CASSDNRGRREQYF.

The chain joins TRBV21-1 to TRBJ2-4. TRBV21-1 is shown as a pseudogene. CDR3 size: 17 residues. CDR3 residues: CASSVDGRLGAKNIQYF. DNA of the CDR3: TGTGCCAGCAGCGTCGACGGCAGGCTAGGCGCCAAAAACATTCAGTACTTC.

The J gene is TRBJ2-2, the V gene TRBV5-1, with 9 bases identical to TRBD1. The germline CDR1 and CDR2 sequences are SGHRS and YFSETQ. The junction had 4 bases not matched to a gene; V was cut back by 3 bases and J by 1 base. The CDR3 is 16 amino acids. DNA for the CDR3: TGCGCCAGCAGCTCCTGGACAGGGGTGAACACCGGGGAGCTGTTTTTT. Its translation is CASSSWTGVNTGELFF.

On this clone: Since the CDR3 does not end with the conserved phenylalanine or tryptophan, this likely comes from a read error. Because the CDR3's place on the DNA is in doubt, the DNA is left out and the CDR3 is given as listed by TCRdb. The V call is TRBV10-1, the J call TRBJ2-7; TRBD2 is the table's D call, not checked against the DNA. 9 amino acids form the CDR3, both terminal residues included. Germline V gene sequence: CDR1 WNHNN, CDR2 SYGVQD (reference sequence). CDR3 sequence reads: CASRGLAGL.

This chain connects TRBV2 to TRBJ1-1, with no clear D. Trimming stripped 6 bases from V and 4 bases from J, with 18 bases between. This CDR3 spans 15 amino acids. Germline assignment: CDR1 SNHLY and CDR2 FYNNEI. CDR3 in DNA: TGTGCCAGCAGAGGGTCCGAGGGCGAAGGCACTGAAGCTTTCTTT. Translated, it gives CASRGSEGEGTEAFF.

This clone has only a few counts. The chain joins TRBV29-1 to TRBJ1-3, with D possibly TRBD1 on 5 matching bases. Trimming removed 7 bases at V and 8 bases at J, with 15 bases between. This CDR3 spans 12 amino acids. CDR1 and CDR2 from the germline V gene are SQVTM and ANQGSEA. The CDR3 protein is CSGRGFRDTIYF. The CDR3 bases are TGCAGCGGGAGGGGATTTAGGGACACCATATATTTT.

The chain recombines TRBV6-6 with TRBJ2-3; no clear D. The V end lost 0 bases, the J end lost 2 bases, and 12 bases lay between the germline ends. The CDR3 is made up of 16 amino acids. Germline values: CDR1 MNHNY, CDR2 SVGAGI (reference sequence). In nucleotides, the CDR3 is TGTGCCAGCAGTTACTCGCCACGACAAAACACAGATACGCAGTATTTT. Translating gives CASSYSPRQNTDTQYF.

Judged by abundance, this clone is medium-sized. The CDR3 nucleotides read TGTGCCAGCAGGGACAGCTACGAGCAGTACTTC. Residues: CASRDSYEQYF. V is TRBV27 and J is TRBJ2-7, with D possibly being TRBD1 (6 bases). CDR1 is MNHEY, CDR2 SMNVEV, per germline (reference sequence). The CDR3 is made up of 11 amino acids. V was cut by 6 bases and J by 3 bases, with 6 bases left in between.

The chain recombines TRBV19 with TRBJ1-5, with 9 bases identical to TRBD1. The CDR3 is 18 residues long. The germline gives CDR1 LNHDA, CDR2 SQIVND (reference sequence). V gave up 5 bases and J gave up 0 bases; unmatched junction bases: 11. CDR3 sequence (DNA): TGTGCCAGTAGTCCCGGACAGGGGCGACCCTATAGCAATCAGCCCCAGCATTTT. Its translation: CASSPGQGRPYSNQPQHF.

This clone has more than one count but fewer than ten. The gene calls are TRBV30 and TRBJ1-4; D is undetermined. The germline CDR1 and CDR2 sequences are GTSNPN and SVGIG (reference sequence). V shed 4 bases and J shed 5 bases, with 2 bases lying between them. This CDR3 is 10 amino acids long. CDR3 sequence reads: CAWKNEKLFF. The CDR3 region has the DNA TGTGCCTGGAAGAATGAAAAACTGTTTTTT.